This TCR beta chain was sequenced during a study of blood T cell repertoires in COVID-19. Using immunoSEQ multiplex PCR, the repertoire was profiled, and TCRdb retains in-frame clones only, with some absent. The table records roughly 120,000 clones, around four fifths of them present only once. This CDR3 is 13 amino acids long. Germline CDR1 MNHEY, CDR2 SVGAGI. V lost 7 bases, J lost 4 bases, and 4 bases stayed unmatched. This receptor was identified in a human donor in a cohort sampled during active COVID-19. The specimen sequenced was peripheral blood. The chain uses TRBV6-5 and TRBJ1-5, with TRBD1 matching 7 bases. In DNA, the CDR3 is TGTGCCAGCAAACCGACAGGGAATCAGCCCCAGCATTTT. This gives the protein CASKPTGNQPQHF.